The rows below give T cell receptor beta chains drawn from one sample of a study of cytomegalovirus exposure and HLA in healthy donors. The repertoire was sequenced with immunoSEQ multiplex PCR; TCRdb's copy has only in-frame clones and lacks some. Found here are 65,000 to 95,000 clones, about 95% of them singletons; the top ten hold around 3%. The sample was PBMCs. The receptors were gathered from a man between 18 and 29 years old in good health and CMV-seronegative. CDR3s include the opening cysteine and the closing phenylalanine or tryptophan. The order of the fields is V gene, CDR3 length, D gene, J gene, CDR3 protein, CDR3 DNA. A D gene is named only where the DNA matches it firmly.

v_call: TRBV15
cdr3_length: 17
d_call: TRBD2
j_call: TRBJ2-3
cdr3_aa: CATSRDRPAGGQDTQYF
cdr3_nt: TGTGCCACCAGCAGAGATAGGCCAGCGGGGGGGCAAGATACGCAGTATTTT

v_call: TRBV7-2
cdr3_length: 19
d_call: TRBD1
j_call: TRBJ2-6
cdr3_aa: CASSLGWAGGRDGANVLTF
cdr3_nt: TGTGCCAGCAGCTTAGGTTGGGCAGGGGGACGGGATGGGGCCAACGTCCTGACTTTC

v_call: TRBV28
cdr3_length: 17
d_call: TRBD1
j_call: TRBJ1-5
cdr3_aa: CASSSSIPDRGSQPQHF
cdr3_nt: TGTGCCAGCAGTTCTAGCATTCCGGACAGGGGGTCTCAGCCCCAGCATTTT

v_call: TRBV6-5
cdr3_length: 15
d_call: .
j_call: TRBJ2-5
cdr3_aa: CASSQRGLVQETQYF
cdr3_nt: TGTGCCAGCAGCCAGCGCGGGCTGGTCCAAGAGACCCAGTACTTC

v_call: TRBV6-5
cdr3_length: 14
d_call: TRBD2
j_call: TRBJ2-3
cdr3_aa: CASRPGLAANTQYF
cdr3_nt: TGTGCCAGCAGGCCGGGACTAGCTGCAAATACGCAGTATTTT

v_call: TRBV7-2
cdr3_length: 15
d_call: TRBD1
j_call: TRBJ2-7
cdr3_aa: CASSLRQGFLNEQYF
cdr3_nt: TGTGCCAGCAGCCTCCGACAGGGGTTCTTAAACGAGCAGTACTTC

v_call: TRBV28
cdr3_length: 15
d_call: TRBD1
j_call: TRBJ2-2
cdr3_aa: CASSSRDRDAGELFF
cdr3_nt: TGTGCCAGCAGTTCCCGGGACAGGGATGCCGGGGAGCTGTTTTTT

v_call: TRBV18
cdr3_length: 11
d_call: .
j_call: TRBJ2-7
cdr3_aa: CASGDSYEQYF
cdr3_nt: TGTGCCAGCGGAGACTCCTACGAGCAGTACTTC

v_call: TRBV6-1
cdr3_length: 12
d_call: .
j_call: TRBJ1-2
cdr3_aa: CASSQGTYGYTF
cdr3_nt: TGTGCCAGCAGCCAGGGTACCTATGGCTACACCTTC

v_call: TRBV28
cdr3_length: 16
d_call: TRBD2
j_call: TRBJ2-1
cdr3_aa: CASSYPSGSSYNEQFF
cdr3_nt: TGTGCCAGCAGTTACCCTAGCGGGAGCTCCTACAATGAGCAGTTCTTC

v_call: TRBV7-6
cdr3_length: 16
d_call: .
j_call: TRBJ1-2
cdr3_aa: CASSPGRGEFGHGYTF
cdr3_nt: TGTGCCAGCAGCCCCGGGAGAGGGGAGTTTGGCCATGGCTACACCTTC

v_call: TRBV18
cdr3_length: 13
d_call: .
j_call: TRBJ2-5
cdr3_aa: CASSELNRETQYF
cdr3_nt: TGTGCCAGCTCCGAATTGAACCGGGAGACCCAGTACTTC

v_call: TRBV19
cdr3_length: 13
d_call: TRBD1
j_call: TRBJ1-2
cdr3_aa: CASSTGSNYGYTF
cdr3_nt: TGTGCCTCTTCGACAGGGTCCAACTATGGCTACACCTTC

v_call: TRBV19
cdr3_length: 12
d_call: TRBD1
j_call: TRBJ1-1
cdr3_aa: CASTLTGTEAFF
cdr3_nt: TGTGCCAGTACCCTGACAGGGACTGAAGCTTTCTTT